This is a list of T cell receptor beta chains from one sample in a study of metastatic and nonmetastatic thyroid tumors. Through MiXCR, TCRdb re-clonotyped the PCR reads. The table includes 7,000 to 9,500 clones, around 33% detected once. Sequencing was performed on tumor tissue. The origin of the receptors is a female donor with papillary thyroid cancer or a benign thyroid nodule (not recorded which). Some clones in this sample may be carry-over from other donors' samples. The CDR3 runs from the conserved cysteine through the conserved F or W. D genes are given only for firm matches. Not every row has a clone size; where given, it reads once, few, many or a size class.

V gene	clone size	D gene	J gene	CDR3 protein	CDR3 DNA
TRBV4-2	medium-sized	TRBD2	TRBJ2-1	CASSPTPGLAGWNEQFF	TGTGCCAGCAGCCCCACCCCGGGACTAGCGGGGTGGAATGAGCAGTTCTTC
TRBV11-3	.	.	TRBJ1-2	CASSYRTGEGGYTF	TGTGCCAGCAGTTATCGAACGGGAGAGGGCGGCTACACCTTC
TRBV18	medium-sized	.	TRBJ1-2	CASSPYGNNYGYTF	TGTGCCAGCTCACCATACGGAAATAACTATGGCTACACCTTC
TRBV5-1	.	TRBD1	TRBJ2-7	CASKPGQGGLYEQYF	TGCGCCAGCAAACCCGGACAGGGGGGTTTGTACGAGCAGTACTTC
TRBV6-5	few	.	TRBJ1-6	CASSYGVSSWSSPLHF	TGTGCCAGCAGTTACGGAGTCAGTTCGTGGAGTTCACCCCTCCACTTT
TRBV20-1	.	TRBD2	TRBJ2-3	CSARVASGAQDTQYF	TGCAGTGCTAGAGTCGCTAGCGGGGCACAAGATACGCAGTATTTT
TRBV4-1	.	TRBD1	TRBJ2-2	CASNPVGQGARGLFF	TGCGCCAGCAACCCTGTGGGACAGGGGGCGAGGGGGCTGTTTTTT
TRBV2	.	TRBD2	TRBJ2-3	CASSRDSGGGTDTQYF	TGTGCCAGCAGTCGCGACAGCGGGGGAGGCACAGATACGCAGTATTTT
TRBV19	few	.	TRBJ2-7	CASRPGAGSSYEQYF	TGTGCCAGTAGACCGGGGGCTGGAAGCTCCTACGAGCAGTACTTC
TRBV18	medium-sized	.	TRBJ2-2	CASSPANTGELFF	TGTGCCAGCTCACCAGCTAACACCGGGGAGCTGTTTTTT
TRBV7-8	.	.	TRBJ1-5	CASSLSRREGNQPQHF	TGTGCCAGCAGCTTGTCGCGGAGGGAGGGTAATCAGCCCCAGCATTTT
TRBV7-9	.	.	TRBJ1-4	CASSLDGGFLEKLFF	TGTGCCAGCAGCTTAGACGGAGGGTTTCTGGAAAAACTGTTTTTT
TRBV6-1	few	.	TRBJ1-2	CASSQPSGNPAYGYTF	TGTGCCAGCAGCCAACCCTCAGGGAACCCTGCCTATGGCTACACCTTC
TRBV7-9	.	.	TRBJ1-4	CASSRPGTTNEKLFF	TGTGCCAGCAGCCGACCGGGGACAACTAATGAAAAACTGTTTTTT
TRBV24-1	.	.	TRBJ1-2	CATSALGAPVGGYTF	TGCGCCACCAGTGCCCTGGGAGCCCCAGTGGGGGGCTACACCTTC
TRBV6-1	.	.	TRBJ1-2	CASSDVRGPTNYGYTF	TGTGCCAGCAGTGATGTCCGGGGCCCTACAAACTATGGCTACACCTTC
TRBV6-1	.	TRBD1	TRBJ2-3	CASSADREADTQYF	TGTGCCAGCAGTGCGGACAGGGAGGCAGATACGCAGTATTTT
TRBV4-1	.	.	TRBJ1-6	CASSQDDDLTRVNSPLHF	TGCGCCAGCAGCCAAGATGATGATCTGACACGGGTTAATTCACCCCTCCACTTT
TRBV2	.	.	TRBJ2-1	CASSEARGGNNEQFF	TGTGCCAGCAGTGAAGCAAGGGGTGGAAACAATGAGCAGTTCTTC
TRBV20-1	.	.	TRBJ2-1	CSALGALRSNEQFF	TGCAGTGCTCTCGGGGCGCTTAGGTCCAATGAGCAGTTCTTC
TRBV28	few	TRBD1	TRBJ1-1	CASSIGTGGTNTEAFF	TGTGCCAGCAGTATAGGGACAGGGGGGACGAACACTGAAGCTTTCTTT
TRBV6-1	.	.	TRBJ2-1	CASTPHGAYNEQFF	TGTGCCAGCACTCCCCACGGGGCATACAATGAGCAGTTCTTC
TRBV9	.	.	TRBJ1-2	CASTNGYGYTF	TGTGCCAGCACGAACGGTTATGGCTACACCTTC
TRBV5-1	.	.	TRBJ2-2	CASSFNTGELFF	TGCGCCAGCAGCTTCAACACCGGGGAGCTGTTTTTT
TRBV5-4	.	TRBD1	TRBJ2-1	CASSYYRGISYNEQFF	TGTGCCAGCAGCTACTACAGGGGGATCTCCTACAATGAGCAGTTCTTC
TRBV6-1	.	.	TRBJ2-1	CASSEGSASYNEQFF	TGTGCCAGCAGTGAAGGAAGCGCCTCCTACAATGAGCAGTTCTTC
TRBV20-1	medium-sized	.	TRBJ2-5	CSARRALGVETQYF	TGCAGTGCACGCCGGGCCCTCGGGGTTGAGACCCAGTACTTC
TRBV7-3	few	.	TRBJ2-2	CASSLTRNTGELFF	TGTGCCAGCAGCTTAACGAGGAACACCGGGGAGCTGTTTTTT
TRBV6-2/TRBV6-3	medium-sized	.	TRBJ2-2	CASKEQSVTGELFF	TGTGCCAGCAAGGAGCAGTCAGTCACCGGGGAGCTGTTTTTT
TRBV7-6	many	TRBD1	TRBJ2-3	CASSLGTATDTQYF	TGTGCCAGCAGCCTGGGGACAGCCACAGATACGCAGTATTTT
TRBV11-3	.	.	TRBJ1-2	CASSLDSGNYGYTF	TGTGCCAGCAGCTTAGATTCAGGCAACTATGGCTACACCTTC
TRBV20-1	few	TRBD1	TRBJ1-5	CSASGQGNQPQHF	TGCAGTGCTAGTGGACAGGGGAATCAGCCCCAGCATTTT
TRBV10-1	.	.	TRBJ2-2	CASSETQGAGASGELFF	TGCGCCAGCAGTGAGACGCAGGGGGCGGGGGCGTCGGGGGAGCTGTTTTTT
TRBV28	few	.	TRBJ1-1	CASWGNTEAFF	TGTGCCAGCTGGGGAAACACTGAAGCTTTCTTT
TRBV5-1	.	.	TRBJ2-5	CAGSLVGPQETQYF	TGCGCCGGCAGCTTGGTTGGGCCCCAAGAGACCCAGTACTTC
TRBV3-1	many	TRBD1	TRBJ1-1	CASSQKSRGRRTEAFF	TGTGCCAGCAGCCAGAAATCAAGGGGGCGCCGAACTGAAGCTTTCTTT
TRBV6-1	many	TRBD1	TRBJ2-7	CASRMTGGAVDHEQYF	TGTGCCAGCAGAATGACAGGGGGCGCAGTTGACCACGAGCAGTACTTC
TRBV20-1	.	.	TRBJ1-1	CSASRGRNTEAFF	TGCAGTGCTAGTAGGGGGAGGAACACTGAAGCTTTCTTT
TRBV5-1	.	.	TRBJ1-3	CASSDRPSGNTIYF	TGCGCCAGCAGTGACAGGCCCTCTGGAAACACCATATATTTT
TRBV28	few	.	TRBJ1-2	CASSYDGAYGYTF	TGTGCCAGCAGTTACGATGGGGCCTATGGCTACACCTTC
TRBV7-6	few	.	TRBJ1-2	CASSLGSGGGYTF	TGTGCCAGCAGCTTAGGATCCGGTGGAGGCTACACCTTC
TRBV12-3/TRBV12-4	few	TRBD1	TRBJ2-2	CASRPGTGVIGGELFF	TGTGCCAGCAGGCCCGGGACAGGGGTAATTGGCGGGGAGCTGTTTTTT
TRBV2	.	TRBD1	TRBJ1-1	CASMGQWNTEAFF	TGTGCCAGCATGGGACAGTGGAACACTGAAGCTTTCTTT
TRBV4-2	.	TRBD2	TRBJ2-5	CASSQVGRTSGGGETQYF	TGTGCCAGCAGCCAAGTGGGCCGTACTAGCGGGGGTGGGGAGACCCAGTACTTC
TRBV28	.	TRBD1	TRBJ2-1	CASKPGQAYNEQFF	TGTGCCAGCAAGCCGGGACAGGCTTACAATGAGCAGTTCTTC
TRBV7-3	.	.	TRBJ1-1	CASSSTGGRGENTEAFF	TGTGCCAGCAGCTCAACGGGCGGGAGAGGGGAGAACACTGAAGCTTTCTTT